A single sample is the source of the 14 T cell receptor beta chains below, sequenced in a study of blood T cell repertoires in COVID-19 (dated by TCRdb to about 2020). The library came from the immunoSEQ multiplex PCR assay. The clones in this table, taken by TCRdb from immuneACCESS, are in-frame only. Not every clone is retained; where verified, under half of the shortfall comes from an unresolved V gene, and the cause of the rest is unknown. The sample table holds 110,000 or so clones, of which roughly four fifths were seen once. Clones ranked in the top ten supply more than 8% of the sample. Sequenced: peripheral blood. All receptors derive from a woman in her sixties or seventies with acute or convalescent COVID-19.

The V and J genes are TRBV6-5 and TRBJ2-1, with a tentative D call TRBD2 (6 bases). Trimming pared 8 bases from V and 6 bases from J, leaving 17 bases between. Germline-derived CDR1 and CDR2 are MNHEY and SVGAGI. The CDR3 is 14 residues long. This CDR3 reads CASVVVEGSNEQFF. The CDR3 nucleotides are TGTGCCAGCGTAGTGGTGGAGGGATCCAATGAGCAGTTCTTC.

The CDR3 protein is CASSRDTGYTF. CDR3 nucleotides: TGTGCCAGCAGTAGGGACACTGGCTACACCTTC. The chain employs TRBV12-3 or TRBV12-4 and TRBJ1-2, with D perhaps matching TRBD1 (6 bases). The V gene lost 5 bases and the J gene lost 7 bases, with 8 bases spanning the gap. There are 11 residues in the CDR3.

The chain carries TRBV9 and TRBJ1-3; 7 nucleotides agree with TRBD1. CDR1 is SGDLS and CDR2 is YYNGEE in the germline V gene. The CDR3 has 15 amino acids. The V gene end was trimmed by 4 bases and the J gene end by 2 bases; junction bases not matched to a gene: 6. The CDR3, as DNA: TGTGCCAGCAGCACGTCGGGACAGCCTGGAAACACCATATATTTT. Translating it yields CASSTSGQPGNTIYF.

CDR3 sequence reads: CASSQGANTEAFF. CDR3 DNA: TGTGCCAGCAGCCAGGGGGCGAACACTGAAGCTTTCTTT. V gene TRBV9 combines with J gene TRBJ1-1, with 8 nucleotides matching TRBD1. CDR3 size: 13 residues. Germline V gene data show CDR1 as SGDLS and CDR2 as YYNGEE. V trimming: 4 bases; J trimming: 1 base; junction bases outside the gene matches: 0. The variable domain in full, completed from reference TRBV9 and TRBJ1-1, reads DSGVTQTPKHLITATGQRVTLRCSPRSGDLSVYWYQQSLDQGLQFLIQYYNGEERAKGNILERFSAQQFPDLHSELNLSSLELGDSALYFCASSQGANTEAFFGQGTRLTVV.

This clone was observed a handful of times. The genes are TRBV6-1 and TRBJ1-6; D remains ambiguous. The germline CDR1 and CDR2 sequences are MNHNS and SASEGT. This CDR3 region has 15 residues. Trimming took off 1 base at V and 5 bases at J, with 9 bases between the two ends. Here the CDR3 reads CASSEGWPNNSPLHF. CDR3 DNA: TGTGCCAGCAGTGAAGGGTGGCCGAATAATTCACCCCTCCACTTT.

The genes are TRBV10-2 and TRBJ2-3, with D maybe TRBD2 (7 bases). V was pared by 0 bases and J by 0 bases, with 13 bases between. The CDR3 consists of 17 residues. CDR1 is WSHSY and CDR2 is SAAADI in the germline V gene. CDR3 sequence: CASSESGGGLSTDTQYF. The CDR3 region has the DNA TGCGCCAGCAGTGAGTCTGGGGGGGGGCTGAGCACAGATACGCAGTATTTT.

This clone was recorded once. The chain links TRBV19 to TRBJ1-5, with no clear D. V was pared by 3 bases and J by 4 bases, with 7 bases between. CDR1 is LNHDA and CDR2 is SQIVND in the germline V gene (reference sequence). CDR3 length: 13 residues. CDR3 bases: TGTGCCAGTAGTATCCCCCCGAATCAGCCCCAGCATTTT. Amino acid sequence: CASSIPPNQPQHF.

The chain links TRBV6-2 or TRBV6-3 to TRBJ2-7; TRBD2 agrees at 9 bases. V was pared by 0 bases and J by 0 bases, with 6 bases of the junction left unmatched. This CDR3 is 17 amino acids long. Germline lookup yields CDR1 MNHEY and CDR2 SVGEGT. CDR3 sequence (DNA): TGTGCCAGCAGTTACTCGTTGCGGGAGGGGAGCTCCTACGAGCAGTACTTC. This encodes CASSYSLREGSSYEQYF.

V is TRBV6-1 and J is TRBJ1-4, with D perhaps TRBD1 (6 bases). Germline CDR1 is MNHNS and CDR2 is SASEGT. The CDR3 is 15 amino acids. V was shortened by 1 base and J by 8 bases, with 14 bases between the two germline ends. The CDR3 sequence: CASSEVQGGGEKLFF. DNA for the CDR3: TGTGCCAGCAGTGAAGTACAGGGTGGTGGGGAAAAACTGTTTTTT.

This clone was seen only once. The chain joins TRBV4-1 to TRBJ1-4; TRBD1 might be the D (5 bases). Trimming shortened V by 5 bases and J by 3 bases, and 13 bases separated the two germline ends. The CDR3 spans 15 residues. From germline, CDR1 is MGHRA and CDR2 YSYEKL. The CDR3, as DNA: TGCGCCAGCAGCTTCCCAGGGCGTGCTAATGAAAAACTGTTTTTT. Translation: CASSFPGRANEKLFF.

The V call is TRBV28, the J call TRBJ1-2; a possible D gene is TRBD1 (5 bases). Germline values: CDR1 MDHEN, CDR2 SYDVKM. The CDR3 consists of 11 residues. The V and J ends lost 11 bases and 4 bases respectively, with 11 bases between them. CDR3 residues: CAAGGFYGYTF. The CDR3 nucleotides are TGTGCCGCGGGGGGTTTCTATGGCTACACCTTC.

This clone was found once. This sequence joins TRBV29-1 and TRBJ2-1; 10 nucleotides agree with TRBD1. Losses at the gene ends were 8 bases for V and 6 bases for J; bases not matched to a gene: 7. Germline lookup yields CDR1 SQVTM and CDR2 ANQGSEA. The CDR3 contains 13 residues. CDR3 nucleotide sequence: TGCAGCTCGGACAGGGGGGGTGGCAATGAGCAGTTCTTC. Encoded protein: CSSDRGGGNEQFF.

V and J are TRBV6-4 and TRBJ1-2; 7 bases agree with TRBD1. The CDR3 length is 17 residues. From germline, CDR1 is MRHNA and CDR2 SNTAGT. Losses at the gene ends were 2 bases for V and 1 base for J; bases not matched to a gene: 10. CDR3: CASSDARLGQYNYGYTF. CDR3 DNA: TGTGCCAGCAGTGACGCCCGACTGGGACAGTATAACTATGGCTACACCTTC.

The genes are TRBV7-2 and TRBJ2-1, with 13 bases lining up with TRBD2. V trimming: 5 bases; J trimming: 4 bases; junction bases outside the gene matches: 2. Germline V gene lookup returns CDR1 SGHTA and CDR2 FQGNSA. The CDR3 runs 15 residues. The CDR3 DNA reads TGTGCCAGCAGCCGGACTAGCGGGAGTTACAATGAGCAGTTCTTC. Amino acids: CASSRTSGSYNEQFF.